The present T cell receptor beta chain was sequenced within a study of blood T cell repertoires in COVID-19. The wider study: COVID-19 samples, acute and convalescent, were from the United States, Italy and Spain. Sample material is recorded as cDNA or gDNA derived from T cells, B-cell-depleted T cells, or PBMCs.

This CDR3 spans 17 amino acids. The V end was cut by 2 bases, the J end by 0 bases, with 16 bases between. The table came from immunoSEQ multiplex PCR; TCRdb's copy has only in-frame clones and leaves some out. The table has hundreds of thousands of clones, 75% to 90% seen once. The cohort comprised adults aged roughly 18 to 100 years residing in approximately 25 US areas. Donors of Cohort 3 who recovered were those that had two negative PCRs, clearance, or symptom resolution. The specimen sequenced was PBMCs or T cells enriched from blood (not recorded which). The V and J genes are TRBV6-7 and TRBJ2-5, with D perhaps TRBD1 (5 bases). TRBV6-7 has ORF status, its function being uncertain. The sequence came from a woman aged 40 to 50 who had recovered from COVID-19. This CDR3 is CASSYTPQSGYQETQYF. CDR3 bases: TGTGCCAGCAGTTACACCCCCCAGTCAGGGTACCAAGAGACCCAGTACTTC.